These T cell receptor beta chains were read from a single sample in a study of cytomegalovirus exposure and HLA in healthy donors. The repertoire was sequenced with immunoSEQ multiplex PCR; TCRdb's copy has only in-frame clones and lacks some. The sample contains about 200,000 clones, 82% of which appear only once. Sequencing input: PBMCs. These receptors all stem from a woman aged 40 to 50 in good health and CMV-seronegative. CDR3s include the opening cysteine and the closing phenylalanine or tryptophan. The order of the fields is V gene, J gene, clone size, D gene, CDR3 protein, CDR3 DNA. A D gene is named only where the DNA matches it firmly. Not all rows give a size; the values are once, few, many and, for expanded clones, a class.

TRBV19,TRBJ2-3,NA,NA,CASSQADTQYF,TGTGCCAGTAGCCAGGCAGATACGCAGTATTTT
TRBV7-9,TRBJ2-4,NA,NA,CASSFHDNSLAKNIQYF,TGTGCCAGCAGCTTTCATGACAACAGTCTAGCCAAAAACATTCAGTACTTC
TRBV9,TRBJ1-5,NA,NA,CASSAGGGNQPQHF,TGTGCCAGCAGCGCGGGGGGAGGAAATCAGCCCCAGCATTTT
TRBV5-6,TRBJ1-1,NA,NA,CASSLGGEAFF,TGTGCCAGCAGCTTGGGAGGTGAAGCTTTCTTT
TRBV7-2,TRBJ1-2,few,NA,CASSLAGGMGYTF,TGTGCCAGCAGCCTAGCGGGCGGGATGGGCTACACCTTC
TRBV4-1,TRBJ1-2,NA,NA,CASSQPLGLFYGYTF,TGCGCCAGCAGCCAACCGTTAGGACTTTTTTATGGCTACACCTTC
TRBV27,TRBJ1-1,NA,TRBD1,CASSPGTGGGTEAFF,TGTGCCAGCAGTCCTGGGACAGGGGGCGGCACTGAAGCTTTCTTT
TRBV5-1,TRBJ2-2,NA,TRBD2,CASSRTGTSGSAGELFF,TGCGCCAGCAGTAGGACTGGGACTAGCGGGAGTGCCGGGGAGCTGTTTTTT
TRBV2,TRBJ1-5,NA,NA,CASSAGLGNQPQHF,TGTGCCAGCAGTGCGGGGTTGGGCAATCAGCCCCAGCATTTT
TRBV6-5,TRBJ2-7,NA,NA,CASSMDSYEQYF,TGTGCCAGCAGCATGGACTCCTACGAGCAGTACTTC
TRBV19,TRBJ2-7,NA,TRBD1,CASSVGQVTFYEQYF,TGTGCCAGTAGTGTGGGACAGGTTACTTTCTACGAGCAGTACTTC
TRBV10-1,TRBJ1-1,few,NA,CASSDGGGTEAFF,TGCGCCAGCAGTGATGGGGGAGGCACTGAAGCTTTCTTT
TRBV29-1,TRBJ2-1,NA,TRBD2,CSVEASGPPYNEQFF,TGCAGCGTTGAGGCTAGCGGGCCCCCCTACAATGAGCAGTTCTTC
TRBV10-3,TRBJ1-2,NA,NA,CAISDLQGSAYGYTF,TGTGCCATCAGCGATTTACAGGGTTCGGCCTATGGCTACACCTTC
TRBV5-6,TRBJ2-5,NA,NA,CASSPNTRGETQYF,TGTGCCAGCAGCCCGAATACCCGGGGGGAGACCCAGTACTTC
TRBV6-1,TRBJ2-2,NA,NA,CASSPRPGGAGELFF,TGTGCCAGCAGTCCCCGCCCCGGAGGGGCCGGGGAGCTGTTTTTT
TRBV2,TRBJ2-7,NA,TRBD1,CASRTGVYEQYF,TGTGCCAGCAGGACAGGGGTTTACGAGCAGTACTTC
TRBV30,TRBJ1-6,NA,NA,CAWSVQQGPNSPLHF,TGTGCCTGGAGTGTACAGCAGGGGCCTAATTCACCCCTCCACTTT
TRBV2,TRBJ2-2,NA,TRBD2,CASRGGRVNTGELFF,TGTGCCAGCAGGGGTGGGAGGGTGAACACCGGGGAGCTGTTTTTT
TRBV5-6,TRBJ2-5,NA,TRBD1,CASSLPGSGTGGGETQYF,TGTGCCAGCAGCTTGCCCGGGTCTGGGACAGGGGGCGGAGAGACCCAGTACTTC
TRBV9,TRBJ2-1,NA,NA,CASSDSSGSYNEQFF,TGTGCCAGCAGCGATAGTAGTGGCTCCTACAATGAGCAGTTCTTC
TRBV7-9,TRBJ1-1,once,NA,CASRVGGPTEAFF,TGTGCCAGCAGGGTAGGAGGGCCCACTGAAGCTTTCTTT